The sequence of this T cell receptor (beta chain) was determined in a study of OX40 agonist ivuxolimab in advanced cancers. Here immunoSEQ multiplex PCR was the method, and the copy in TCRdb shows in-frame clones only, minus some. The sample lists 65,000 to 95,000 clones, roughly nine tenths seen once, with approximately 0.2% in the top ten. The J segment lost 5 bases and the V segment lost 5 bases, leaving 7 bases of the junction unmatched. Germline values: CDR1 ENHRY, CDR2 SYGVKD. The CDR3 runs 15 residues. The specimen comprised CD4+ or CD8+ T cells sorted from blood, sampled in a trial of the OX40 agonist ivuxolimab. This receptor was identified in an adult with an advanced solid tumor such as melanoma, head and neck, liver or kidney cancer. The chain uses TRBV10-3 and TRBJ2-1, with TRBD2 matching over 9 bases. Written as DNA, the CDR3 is TGTGCCATCAGTCGAGGGGCTAGCGGGGACAATGAGCAGTTCTTC. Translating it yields CAISRGASGDNEQFF.